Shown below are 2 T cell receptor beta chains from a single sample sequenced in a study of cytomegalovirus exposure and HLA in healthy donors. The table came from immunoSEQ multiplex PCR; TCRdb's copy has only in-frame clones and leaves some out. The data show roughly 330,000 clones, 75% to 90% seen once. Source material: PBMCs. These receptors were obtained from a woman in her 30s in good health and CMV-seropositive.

The CDR3 DNA reads as TGTGCCACCAGCTTCCTGACAGGGGGTCAGGACGAGCAGTACTTC. Amino acid sequence: CATSFLTGGQDEQYF. The chain employs TRBV15 and TRBJ2-7; 9 bases match TRBD1. Per the germline V gene, CDR1 is LNHNV and CDR2 is YYDKDF (reference sequence). The CDR3 spans 15 residues. V was clipped by 5 bases and J by 5 bases; unmatched bases: 10.

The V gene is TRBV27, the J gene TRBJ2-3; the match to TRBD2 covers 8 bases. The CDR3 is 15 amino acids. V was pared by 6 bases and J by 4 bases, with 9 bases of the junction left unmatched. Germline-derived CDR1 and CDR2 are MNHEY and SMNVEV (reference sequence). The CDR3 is CASRKLAESADTQYF. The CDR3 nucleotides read TGTGCCAGCAGAAAACTAGCGGAGTCTGCAGATACGCAGTATTTT.